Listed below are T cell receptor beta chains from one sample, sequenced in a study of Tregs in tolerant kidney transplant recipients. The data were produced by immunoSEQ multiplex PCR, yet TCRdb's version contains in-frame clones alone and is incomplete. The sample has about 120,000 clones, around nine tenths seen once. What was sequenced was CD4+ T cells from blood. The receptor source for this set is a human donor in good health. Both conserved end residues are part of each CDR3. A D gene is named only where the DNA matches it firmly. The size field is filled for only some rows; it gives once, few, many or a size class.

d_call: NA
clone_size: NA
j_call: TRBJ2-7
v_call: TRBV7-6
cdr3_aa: CASSLGSFAYEQYF
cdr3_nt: TGTGCCAGCAGCTTAGGTAGTTTTGCATACGAGCAGTACTTC

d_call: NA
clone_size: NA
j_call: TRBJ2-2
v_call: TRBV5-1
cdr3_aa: CASTPGSSAGELFF
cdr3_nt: TGCGCCAGCACCCCGGGATCTAGCGCCGGGGAGCTGTTTTTT

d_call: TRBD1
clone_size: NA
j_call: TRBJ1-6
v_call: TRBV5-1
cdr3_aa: CASSLQGSSYNSPLHF
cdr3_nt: TGCGCCAGCAGCCTACAGGGGAGCTCCTATAATTCACCCCTCCACTTT

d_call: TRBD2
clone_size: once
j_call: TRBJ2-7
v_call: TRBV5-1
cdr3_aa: CASSLAASGRAKLYEQYF
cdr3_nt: TGCGCCAGCAGCTTGGCGGCTAGCGGGAGGGCCAAGTTATACGAGCAGTACTTC

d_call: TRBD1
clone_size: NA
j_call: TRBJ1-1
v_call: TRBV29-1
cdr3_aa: CSVLGQGKGEAFF
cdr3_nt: TGCAGCGTATTAGGACAGGGAAAGGGTGAAGCTTTCTTT

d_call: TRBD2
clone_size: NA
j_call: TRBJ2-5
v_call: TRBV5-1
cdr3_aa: CASSRTSGGAGRETQYF
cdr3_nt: TGCGCCAGCAGCCGGACTAGCGGGGGGGCAGGGCGAGAGACCCAGTACTTC

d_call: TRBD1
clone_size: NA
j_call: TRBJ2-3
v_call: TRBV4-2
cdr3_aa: CASSGRDRANTQYF
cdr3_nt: TGTGCCAGCAGCGGCCGGGACAGGGCAAATACGCAGTATTTT

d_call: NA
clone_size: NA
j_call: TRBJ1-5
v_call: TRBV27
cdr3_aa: CASSLPGGSQHF
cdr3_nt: TGTGCCAGCAGTTTACCTGGGGGGTCCCAGCATTTT

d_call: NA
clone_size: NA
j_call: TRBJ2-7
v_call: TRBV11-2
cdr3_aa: CASSLLGLLSASSYEQYF
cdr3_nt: TGTGCCAGCAGCTTACTCGGACTCTTATCCGCCTCCTCCTACGAGCAGTACTTC

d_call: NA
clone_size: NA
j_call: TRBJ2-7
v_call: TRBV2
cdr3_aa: CASSLIQVRRVSYEQYF
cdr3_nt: TGTGCCAGCAGTCTTATCCAGGTTAGGAGGGTGTCCTACGAGCAGTACTTC

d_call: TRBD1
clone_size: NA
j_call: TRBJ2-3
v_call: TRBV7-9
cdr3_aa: CASSFGTGNTDTQYF
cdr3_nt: TGTGCCAGCAGCTTCGGGACAGGGAATACAGATACGCAGTATTTT

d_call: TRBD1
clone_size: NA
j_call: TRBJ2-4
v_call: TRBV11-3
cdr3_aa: CASSPGTGEAKNIQYF
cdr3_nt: TGTGCCAGCAGCCCCGGGACAGGGGAAGCCAAAAACATTCAGTACTTC

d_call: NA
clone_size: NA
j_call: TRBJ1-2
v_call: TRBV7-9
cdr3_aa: CASSPPGSAYGYTF
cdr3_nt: TGTGCCAGCAGCCCCCCCGGCTCGGCCTATGGCTACACCTTC

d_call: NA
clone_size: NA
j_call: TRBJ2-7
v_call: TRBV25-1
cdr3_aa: CASSESVTYEQYF
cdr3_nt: TGTGCCAGCAGTGAATCCGTGACCTACGAGCAGTACTTC

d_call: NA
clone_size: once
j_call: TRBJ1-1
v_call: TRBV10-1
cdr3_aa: CASKERTNTEAFF
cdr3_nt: TGCGCCAGCAAAGAACGGACGAACACTGAAGCTTTCTTT

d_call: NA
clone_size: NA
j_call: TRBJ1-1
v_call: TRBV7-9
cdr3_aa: CASSLQGSLSEAFF
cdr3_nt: TGTGCCAGCAGCTTACAGGGGTCTCTTTCTGAAGCTTTCTTT

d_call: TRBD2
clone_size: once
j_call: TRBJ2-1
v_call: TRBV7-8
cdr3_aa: CASSLAGGWGEQFF
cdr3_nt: TGTGCCAGCAGCTTGGCGGGAGGGTGGGGTGAGCAGTTCTTC

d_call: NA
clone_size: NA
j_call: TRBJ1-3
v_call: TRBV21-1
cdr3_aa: CASSKGEGQGAPTGNTIYF
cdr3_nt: TGTGCCAGCAGCAAAGGGGAGGGACAGGGGGCGCCAACTGGAAACACCATATATTTT

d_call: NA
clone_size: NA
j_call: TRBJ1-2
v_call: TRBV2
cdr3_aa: CASSEMAYANYGYTF
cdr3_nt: TGTGCCAGCAGTGAAATGGCATACGCAAACTATGGCTACACCTTC

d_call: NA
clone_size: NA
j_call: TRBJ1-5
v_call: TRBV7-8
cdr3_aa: CASSLGRLNQPQHF
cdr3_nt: TGTGCCAGCAGCCTCGGCAGGCTAAATCAGCCCCAGCATTTT

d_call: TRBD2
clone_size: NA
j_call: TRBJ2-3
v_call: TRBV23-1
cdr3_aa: CASSQRLAGLPDTQYF
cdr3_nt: TGCGCCAGCAGTCAGAGACTAGCGGGACTTCCAGATACGCAGTATTTT

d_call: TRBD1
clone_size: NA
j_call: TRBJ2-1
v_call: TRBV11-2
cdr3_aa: CASSPQTGGRVNEQFF
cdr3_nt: TGTGCCAGCAGCCCCCAGACAGGGGGCCGGGTCAATGAGCAGTTCTTC

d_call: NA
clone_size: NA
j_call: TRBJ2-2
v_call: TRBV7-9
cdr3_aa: CATEDPYTGELFF
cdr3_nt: TGTGCCACCGAGGACCCCTACACCGGGGAGCTGTTTTTT

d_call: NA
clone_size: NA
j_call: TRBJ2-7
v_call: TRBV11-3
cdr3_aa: CASSSGSPPYEQYF
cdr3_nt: TGTGCCAGCAGCTCGGGATCCCCCCCCTACGAGCAGTACTTC